The 30 T cell receptor beta chains in this list originate from one sample, sequenced in a study of CXCR3-negative and CXCR3-positive naive CD8 T cells. Libraries were UMI-labeled 5' RACE TRB cDNA. After re-calling the 5' RACE reads, TCRdb lists one entry per CDR3 protein, DNA absent. Recorded here are 43,000 or so distinct CDR3 sequences; the top ten clones represent 1.5% to 2%. The sequenced material came from naive CXCR3- CD8+ T cells from blood. The subset denotes: CD45RO-CCR7+CD27+CD95- naive CD8+ T cells lacking CXCR3 (TNR3-). The receptors here all came from a human donor in good health. Some clones in this sample may be carry-over from other donors' samples.

This CDR3 reads CASSDGATGELFF. The chain recombines TRBV6-4 with TRBJ2-2; there is no DNA to check the TCRdb D call of TRBD1. The CDR3 runs 13 residues. Germline V gene sequence: CDR1 MRHNA, CDR2 SNTAGT.

The V gene is TRBV6-2 or TRBV6-3, the J gene TRBJ2-7; the D gene TCRdb calls, TRBD2, cannot be checked with no DNA. The CDR3 loop spans 11 amino acids. CDR1 MNHEY and CDR2 SVGEGT come from the germline V gene. CDR3 sequence: CASLWEYEQYF.

V gene TRBV20-1 combines with J gene TRBJ1-1. Germline V gives CDR1 DFQATT, CDR2 SNEGSKA (reference sequence). The CDR3 totals 13 residues. CDR3 sequence: CSARTLSDTEAFF.

The chain employs TRBV3-2 and TRBJ2-7; lacking DNA, the TRBD2 call made by TCRdb goes unchecked. TRBV3-2 is given as a pseudogene. The CDR3 loop spans 15 amino acids. The CDR3 sequence is CASSQRQGGPYEQYF.

The chain employs TRBV27 and TRBJ2-1. The CDR3 has 12 residues. The germline V gene has CDR1 MNHEY and CDR2 SMNVEV (reference sequence). The chain's CDR3 is CASSLSSNEQFF.

The chain recombines TRBV28 with TRBJ2-7; TCRdb's D gene call, TRBD1, goes unchecked for lack of DNA. The CDR3 spans 16 residues. Germline V lookup: CDR1 MDHEN, CDR2 SYDVKM. This CDR3 is CASSLKGSGPAYEQYF.

This CDR3 is CASSLPPGLAGASYNEQFF. The rearrangement uses TRBV13 and TRBJ2-1; the D call of TRBD2 rests on TCRdb alone, since no DNA is present to check it. The CDR3 consists of 19 residues. CDR1 and CDR2 (germline): PRHDT, FYEKMQ (reference sequence). Based on the CDR3 plus reference TRBV13 and TRBJ2-1, the full variable domain is AAGVIQSPRHLIKEKRETATLKCYPIPRHDTVYWYQQGPGQDPQFLISFYEKMQSDKGSIPDRFSAQQFSDYHSELNMSSLELGDSALYFCASSLPPGLAGASYNEQFFGPGTRLTVL.

The rearrangement joins TRBV28 to TRBJ2-7. This CDR3 contains 12 residues. Germline CDR1 reads MDHEN; CDR2 reads SYDVKM. CDR3 amino acids: CASTTGTYEQYF.

J is TRBJ2-7 and V is TRBV29-1. The germline CDR1 and CDR2 sequences are SQVTM and ANQGSEA. This CDR3 spans 11 amino acids. CDR3 sequence: CSVRMGYEQYF.

The V and J genes are TRBV12-5 and TRBJ2-3; absent DNA, TCRdb's TRBD1 call cannot be checked. Germline CDR1 and CDR2: LGHNT and FRNRAP. The CDR3 loop spans 12 amino acids. This chain's CDR3 is CASVPRRTLGYF. Full variable domain (remainder filled in from reference TRBV12-5 and TRBJ2-3): DARVTQTPRHKVTEMGQEVTMRCQPILGHNTVFWYRQTMMQGLELLAYFRNRAPLDDSGMPKDRFSAEMPDATLATLKIQPSEPRDSAVYFCASVPRRTLGYFGPGTRLTVL.

The chain carries TRBV28 and TRBJ2-1; no DNA is available, so the TRBD1 call from TCRdb remains unchecked. This CDR3 contains 15 residues. Germline loops: CDR1 MDHEN, CDR2 SYDVKM. CDR3 region: CASNPPGAPYNEQFF. The variable domain in full, with the rest retrieved from reference TRBV28 and TRBJ2-1, is DVKVTQSSRYLVKRTGEKVFLECVQDMDHENMFWYRQDPGLGLRLIYFSYDVKMKEKGDIPEGYSVSREKKERFSLILESASTNQTSMYLCASNPPGAPYNEQFFGPGTRLTVL.

This clonotype is labeled medium-sized based on frequency. This rearrangement joins TRBV7-6 to TRBJ1-4; TCRdb designates TRBD1, a call that cannot be tested without DNA. The CDR3 is 15 residues long. Per germline, CDR1 SGHVS and CDR2 FNYEAQ. The CDR3 protein is CASSFSGTTNEKLFF. Together with reference TRBV7-6 and TRBJ1-4, the CDR3 gives the full variable domain: GAGVSQSPRYKVTKRGQDVALRCDPISGHVSLYWYRQALGQGPEFLTYFNYEAQQDKSGLPNDRFSAERPEGSISTLTIQRTEQRDSAMYRCASSFSGTTNEKLFFGSGTQLSVL.

This rearrangement joins TRBV12-3 or TRBV12-4 to TRBJ1-5; there is no DNA to check the TCRdb D call of TRBD1. CDR3 size: 14 residues. The CDR3 spells CASSHQGGHQPQHF.

V gene TRBV7-9 combines with J gene TRBJ2-7; the TCRdb D gene call, TRBD1, has no DNA to confirm it. The CDR3 length is 16 residues. CDR1 and CDR2 from the germline V gene are SEHNR and FQNEAQ (reference sequence). CDR3 loop: CASSPQTYGPSGEQYF.

The chain recombines TRBV11-2 with TRBJ2-1; without DNA, the TCRdb call of TRBD2 cannot be checked. Germline V CDR1 and CDR2: SGHAT, FQNNGV. The CDR3 runs 19 residues. This CDR3 reads CASSQGLAGGRSSYNEQLF. Full variable domain (remainder filled in from reference TRBV11-2 and TRBJ2-1): EAGVAQSPRYKIIEKRQSVAFWCNPISGHATLYWYQQILGQGPKLLIQFQNNGVVDDSQLPKDRFSAERLKGVDSTLKIQPAKLEDSAVYLCASSQGLAGGRSSYNEQLFGPGTRLTVL.

Here the CDR3 reads CASRRTESTDTQYF. The rearrangement uses TRBV2 and TRBJ2-3. Germline lookup yields CDR1 SNHLY and CDR2 FYNNEI. This CDR3 is 14 amino acids long.

The chain has TRBV2 and TRBJ1-1. CDR1 is SNHLY, CDR2 FYNNEI, per germline. The CDR3 runs to 12 residues. The CDR3 here is CARQALNTEAFF.

The chain carries TRBV28 and TRBJ2-5. From germline, CDR1 is MDHEN and CDR2 SYDVKM. This CDR3 comprises 13 residues. The CDR3 spells CASSLGQRETQYF.

The chain links TRBV4-3 to TRBJ1-2; TCRdb outputs TRBD1, but without DNA this stays unchecked. Germline V gene data show CDR1 as LGHNA and CDR2 as YSLEER. The CDR3 contains 16 residues. This chain's CDR3 is CASSQGGTGPNYGYTF.

V and J are TRBV10-3 and TRBJ2-5; TCRdb selects TRBD2, and the lack of DNA leaves this call unchecked. Germline V gene sequence: CDR1 ENHRY, CDR2 SYGVKD. The CDR3 length is 17 residues. CDR3 amino acids: CAISEWGGAGIQETQYF.

The chain joins TRBV6-2 or TRBV6-3 to TRBJ2-7; TCRdb's D call, TRBD1, is unchecked because there is no DNA. CDR1 is MNHEY and CDR2 is SVGEGT in the germline V gene. This CDR3 comprises 17 residues. This chain's CDR3 is CASSYGGGQGNFYEQYF.

V gene TRBV7-2 combines with J gene TRBJ2-3; without DNA, the TCRdb call of TRBD1 cannot be checked. The length of the CDR3 is 13 residues. The germline V gene encodes CDR1 SGHTA and CDR2 FQGNSA. CDR3 amino acids: CACRPTASPTQYF.

This chain joins TRBV14 and TRBJ2-1; TCRdb returns TRBD1, unconfirmable since there is no DNA. This CDR3 has 15 amino acids. The germline V gene encodes CDR1 SGHDN and CDR2 FVKESK. The CDR3 loop reads CASSPWGGTYNEQFF.

V usage is TRBV19 and J usage is TRBJ1-1. Germline V gene data show CDR1 as LNHDA and CDR2 as SQIVND (reference sequence). The CDR3 runs to 14 residues. The chain's CDR3 is CASSILGMNTEAFF.

The rearrangement joins TRBV25-1 to TRBJ1-4. The CDR3 extends over 16 amino acids. Germline V gene sequence: CDR1 MGHDK, CDR2 SYGVNS. CDR3 residues: CASSEFDGATNEKLFF.

The chain recombines TRBV4-1 with TRBJ2-4; there is no DNA to check the TCRdb D call of TRBD2. Germline V lookup: CDR1 MGHRA, CDR2 YSYEKL. This CDR3 is built from 16 residues. The chain's CDR3 is CASSPNTLAGGYIQYF.

The chain couples TRBV12-5 to TRBJ2-3; the TRBD2 assignment by TCRdb is unverifiable without DNA. CDR3 length: 20 residues. Germline V gene data show CDR1 as LGHNT and CDR2 as FRNRAP. The CDR3: CASGLYLTSGGETPPDTQYF.

The rearrangement uses TRBV10-3 and TRBJ2-7; TCRdb's D gene call, TRBD2, goes unchecked for lack of DNA. The CDR3 runs to 16 residues. CDR1 and CDR2 (germline): ENHRY, SYGVKD. The CDR3 here is CAISLGTSGALYEQYF.

The rearrangement joins TRBV20-1 to TRBJ2-1; TCRdb returns TRBD2, unconfirmable since there is no DNA. The CDR3 spans 15 residues. CDR1 and CDR2 (germline): DFQATT, SNEGSKA (reference sequence). This CDR3 reads CSARDPGSPYNEQFF.

The V and J genes are TRBV7-2 and TRBJ2-1; TCRdb's D gene call, TRBD2, goes unchecked for lack of DNA. Germline V gene lookup returns CDR1 SGHTA and CDR2 FQGNSA. This CDR3 region has 16 residues. CDR3 residues: CASRDRWSGPYNEQFF.